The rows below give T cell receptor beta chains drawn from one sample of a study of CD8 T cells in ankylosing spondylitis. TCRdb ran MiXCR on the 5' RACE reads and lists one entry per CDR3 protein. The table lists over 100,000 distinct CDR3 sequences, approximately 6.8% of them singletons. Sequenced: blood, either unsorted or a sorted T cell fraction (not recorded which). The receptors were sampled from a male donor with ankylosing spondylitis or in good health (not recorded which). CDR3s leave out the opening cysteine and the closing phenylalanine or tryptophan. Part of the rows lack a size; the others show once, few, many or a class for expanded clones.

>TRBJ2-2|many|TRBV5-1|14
ASSWTDRGGRGELF
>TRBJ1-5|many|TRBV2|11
ASSGESNQPQH
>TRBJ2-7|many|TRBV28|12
ASTSGTGGYEQY
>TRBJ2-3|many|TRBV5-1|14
ASSLGASGKTDTQY
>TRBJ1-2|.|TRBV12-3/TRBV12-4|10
ASSRQNYGYT
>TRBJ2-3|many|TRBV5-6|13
ASSWAGLAQDTQY
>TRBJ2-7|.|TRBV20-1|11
SAFRGESYEQY
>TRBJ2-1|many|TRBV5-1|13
ASSLATTRNNEQF
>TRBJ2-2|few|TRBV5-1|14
ASNPLRGPNTGELF
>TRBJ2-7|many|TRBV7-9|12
ASSSVGTAYEQY
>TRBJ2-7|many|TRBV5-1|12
ASSLTTDSYEQY
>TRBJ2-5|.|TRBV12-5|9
ASTGRETQY
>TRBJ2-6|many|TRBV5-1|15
ASTSPGQISGANVLT
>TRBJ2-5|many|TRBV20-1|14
SARSREWGYQETQY
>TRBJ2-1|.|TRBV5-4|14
AIGLGLLSALREQF
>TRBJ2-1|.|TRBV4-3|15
ASSLSPGSGTYNEQF
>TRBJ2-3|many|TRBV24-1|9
ATSEANTQY
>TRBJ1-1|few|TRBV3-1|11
ASSHQENTEAF
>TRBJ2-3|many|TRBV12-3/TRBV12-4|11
ASSAGTTDTQY
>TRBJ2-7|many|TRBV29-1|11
SVYEREAYEQY
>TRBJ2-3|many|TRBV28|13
ASSPTGVGADTQY
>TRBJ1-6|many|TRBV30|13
AWSSPDRFNSPLH
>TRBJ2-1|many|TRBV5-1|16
ASSFRLAEVWPYNEQF
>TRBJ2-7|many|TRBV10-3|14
AISGGGGRDTYEQY
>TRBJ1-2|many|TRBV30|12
AMDRAPANYGYT
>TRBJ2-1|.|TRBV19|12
ATPSGTSVSEQF
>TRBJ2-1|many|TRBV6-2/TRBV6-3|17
ASSYSIVGLRERHGEQF
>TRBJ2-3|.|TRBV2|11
ASSDLAPDTQY
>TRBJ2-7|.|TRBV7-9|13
ASSFRDRGPYEQY
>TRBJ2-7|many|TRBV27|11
ASSVRTGVEQY
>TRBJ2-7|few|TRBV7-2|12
ASSLVTSGDEQY
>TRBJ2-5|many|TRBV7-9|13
ASSLARGAKETQY
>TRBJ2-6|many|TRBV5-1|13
ASSLGDSGANVLT
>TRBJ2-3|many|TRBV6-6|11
ASSSYVGDTQY
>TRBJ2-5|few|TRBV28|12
ASSLGPWQETQY
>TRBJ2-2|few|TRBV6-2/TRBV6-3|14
ASSDPSGTNTGELF
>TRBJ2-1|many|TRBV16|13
ASSQGSSLINEQF
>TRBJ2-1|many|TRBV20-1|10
SAMVGGNEQF
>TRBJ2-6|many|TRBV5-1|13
ASSLVPSGANVLT
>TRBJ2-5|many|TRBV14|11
ASSQLGGETQY
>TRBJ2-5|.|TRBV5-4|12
ASSLGTLEETQY
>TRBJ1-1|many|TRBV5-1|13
ASSLQTVKNTEAF
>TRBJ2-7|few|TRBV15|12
ATSRDPYSSRQY
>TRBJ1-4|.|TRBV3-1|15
ATCQGWGREGYEKLF
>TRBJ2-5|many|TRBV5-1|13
ASSLDFLIKETQY
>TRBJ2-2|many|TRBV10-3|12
AITDRENTGELF
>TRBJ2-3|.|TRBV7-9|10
ASSTTTDTQY